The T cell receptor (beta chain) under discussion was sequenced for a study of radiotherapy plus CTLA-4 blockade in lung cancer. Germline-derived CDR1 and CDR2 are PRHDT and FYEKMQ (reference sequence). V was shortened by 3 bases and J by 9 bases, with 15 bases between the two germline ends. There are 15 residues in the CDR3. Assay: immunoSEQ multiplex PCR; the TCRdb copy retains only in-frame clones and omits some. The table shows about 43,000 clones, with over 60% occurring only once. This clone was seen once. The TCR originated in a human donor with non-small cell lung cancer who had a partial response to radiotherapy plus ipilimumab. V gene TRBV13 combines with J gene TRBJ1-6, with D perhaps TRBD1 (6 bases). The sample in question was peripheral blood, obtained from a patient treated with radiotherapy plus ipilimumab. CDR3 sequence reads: CASSFGGRPISPLHF. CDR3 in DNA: TGTGCCAGCAGCTTCGGGGGGCGTCCAATTTCACCCCTCCACTTT. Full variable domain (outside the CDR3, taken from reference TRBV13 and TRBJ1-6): AAGVIQSPRHLIKEKRETATLKCYPIPRHDTVYWYQQGPGQDPQFLISFYEKMQSDKGSIPDRFSAQQFSDYHSELNMSSLELGDSALYFCASSFGGRPISPLHFGNGTRLTVT.